Included here is one T cell receptor (beta chain) sequence, with context. The antigen is unknown. For the second PCR, which ran for 7 to 11 cycles, a sample-barcoded 5' primer and a J-beta primer mix were used. TCRdb reanalysed the 5' RACE reads using MiXCR and keeps one entry per CDR3 protein. The profile shows about 1.8 million distinct CDR3 sequences, about 50% of them singletons. The sample is drawn from a study of blood T cells in healthy people across ages. Study-wide findings and caveats: Significant beta diversity loss was already apparent by age approximately 42, declining roughly linearly.

The CDR3 has 17 residues. The germline V and J ends were trimmed by 6 bases and 2 bases, with 20 bases remaining between them. The sample was blood. The receptor was derived from a woman in her forties in good health. The chain carries TRBV12-3 or TRBV12-4 and TRBJ2-4; D could derive from TRBD1 or TRBD2 (5 bases each). The CDR3 DNA reads as TGTGCCAGCAGCCCAATCGGCGAGGGGCTAACCAAAAACATTCAGTACTTC. It specifies CASSPIGEGLTKNIQYF.